The source of this T cell receptor beta chain is a study of response to subunit inactivated influenza vaccine. The CDR3 consists of 11 residues. Germline V gene data show CDR1 as SGHVS and CDR2 as FQNEAQ. The V gene lost 5 bases and the J gene lost 10 bases, with 12 bases spanning the gap. TCRdb ran MiXCR on the RT-PCR reads and lists one entry per CDR3 protein. The profile shows 490,000 or so distinct CDR3 sequences, about 7.6% of them singletons. Study outcomes and limitations: That few new T cells are recruited by each seasonal influenza vaccination was the authors' suggestion.

There are many counts of this clonotype. No antigen is known for it. Material: PBMCs from blood, obtained around 25 months after vaccination. V is TRBV7-8 and J is TRBJ2-7; tentative D call: TRBD2 (6 bases). The TCR sequence derives from a man between 50 and 75 years old who received an inactivated influenza vaccine. CDR3 coding DNA: TGTGCCAGCAGCCTAAGACTAGTTCAGTACTTC. Translation gives CASSLRLVQYF. Using reference TRBV7-8 and TRBJ2-7 for the parts outside the CDR3, the full variable domain is GAGVSQSPRYKVAKRGQDVALRCDPISGHVSLFWYQQALGQGPEFLTYFQNEAQLDKSGLPSDRFFAERPEGSVSTLKIQRTQQEDSAVYLCASSLRLVQYFGPGTRLTVT.